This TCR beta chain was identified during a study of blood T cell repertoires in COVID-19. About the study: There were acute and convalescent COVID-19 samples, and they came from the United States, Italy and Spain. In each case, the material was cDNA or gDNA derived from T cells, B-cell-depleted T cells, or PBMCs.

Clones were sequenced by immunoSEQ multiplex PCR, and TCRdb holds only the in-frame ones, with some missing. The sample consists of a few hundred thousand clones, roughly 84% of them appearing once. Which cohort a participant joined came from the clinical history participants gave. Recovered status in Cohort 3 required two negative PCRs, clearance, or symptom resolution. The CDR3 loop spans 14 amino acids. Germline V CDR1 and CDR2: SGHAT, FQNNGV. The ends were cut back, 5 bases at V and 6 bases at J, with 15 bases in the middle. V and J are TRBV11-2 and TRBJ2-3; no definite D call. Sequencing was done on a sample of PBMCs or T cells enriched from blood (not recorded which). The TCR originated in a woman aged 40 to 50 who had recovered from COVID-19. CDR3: CASSPEVVSDTQYF. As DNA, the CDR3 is TGTGCCAGCAGCCCAGAGGTGGTCTCGGATACGCAGTATTTT.